This TCR beta chain was observed in a study of human T cells and chemical hapten exposure (dated by TCRdb to the early 2020s). For the study in its entirety: For sensitization, 2% DPC in acetone was applied to a roughly 2 cm by roughly 2 cm area of upper inner arm skin. Patients additionally received weekly therapeutic DPC doses to the scalp throughout the approximately 25-week study period. Patch testing on the upper back used Finn chambers containing 0.01% DPC, with scoring done after 6 days according to International Contact Dermatitis Research Group standards. Alopecia areata with under or over 50% scalp involvement, alopecia totalis and alopecia universalis were represented in the patient cohort, which was mostly female. Libraries were pooled for sequencing, and variation in per-sample TCR yields was attributed mainly to small differences in library volumes within the pool. In alopecia patients, the study followed how the peripheral blood TCR repertoire changed in vivo over primary and secondary sensitization to diphenylcyclopropenone (DPC), a hapten. Blood samples were taken from patients before sensitization (week 0) and at 2, 6 and about 24 weeks after DPC sensitization. Twenty-nine alopecia patients gave blood for TCR sequencing at one to four time points (pre-sensitization, 2, 6 and 24 weeks). On the study overall, not on this receptor specifically: No change with DPC sensitization was found in the number of TCRs above 1 in 1000 frequency, and no evidence of global repertoire structure alterations was found. Repeated subsampling changed both the strength of the expansion versus patch-test correlation and the threshold at which the correlation became significant. Because every patient had alopecia, a presumed autoimmune disease, the patients' immune response might differ from that of healthy individuals. Expanded TCRs formed significantly more large CDR3 similarity clusters than pre-sensitization or healthy control sets, consistent with antigen-driven responses. The number of PT1 expanded TCRs positively correlated with patch test score, significant at thresholds 8, 16 and 32 but not 4.

To note about this clonotype: Its cognate antigen has yet to be identified. There are no base qualities to consult, and no much larger clone falls within one base.

Sample time point, as interpreted from the label and publication: patch test 1, 2 weeks after DPC sensitization. The meaning of the sample's treatment or condition label: therapeutic diphenylcyclopropenone sensitization with weekly scalp DPC. At every patch-test visit, the blood draw took place before the patch test was put on. Eligible patients were aged 18 to 70, diagnosed with alopecia, deemed suitable for DPC therapy, and excluded if pregnant. Unfractionated whole blood was collected in Tempus Blood RNA tubes, and total RNA was extracted from that blood. V lost 1 base and J lost 3 bases; the stretch between them is 12 bases long. Based on the germline V gene, the CDR1 and CDR2 sequences are SGHAT and FQNNGV. From its cysteine to its phenylalanine, the CDR3 spans 15 amino acids. Only the CDR3 DNA stays, 45 bases, in frame from base 1. The library was prepared using RACE. Sequencing was carried out with a NextSeq 500. During library preparation, unique molecular identifiers were attached to individual cDNA molecules so that TCRs could be counted in a quantitative, reproducible way. From each blood RNA sample, both TCR alpha and TCR beta chains were sequenced. The published analysis was carried out like this. Samples had a median of roughly 91,000 TCRs, with a range from roughly 20,000 to 690,600. The Decombinator software suite was used to annotate V, J and CDR3 in the TCR reads. For the PS versus PT1 abundance plots, all samples were subsampled to the same number of TCRs (28,000). TCRs were defined as expanded if absent before sensitization and observed at least eight times at the 2-week time point. TCRdb trimmed the raw reads at Q25, called clones with MiXCR and kept productive beta chains. Records with the same CDR3 protein are collapsed into one entry carrying the most frequent genes and DNA. The V and J calls shown here were made by TCRdb, not taken from the authors' results. The sample data list some 200,000 distinct CDR3 sequences, and around 24% of these were observed just once. The ten largest clonotypes hold 6.7% of the sample.

The specimen comprised whole blood, sampled in connection with sensitization to the hapten diphenylcyclopropenone (DPC). This TCR derives from a woman between 50 and 59 years old with alopecia areata. Some clones in this sample may be carry-over from other donors' samples. This chain is built from TRBV11-2 and TRBJ2-5; no D segment can be confidently identified. The CDR3 protein: CASSLGGTGEETQYF. The DNA sequence is as follows: TGTGCCAGCAGCTTAGGAGGAACGGGCGAAGAGACCCAGTACTTC.